This T cell receptor (beta chain) comes out of a study of T cells in localized non-small cell lung cancer. Study-level findings and limits: Among the top 100 tumor clones, a median 57 appeared in adjacent lung. Without multi-region sequencing, intratumor heterogeneity could not be excluded. Those with higher blood T cell density had longer overall survival. In uninvolved adjacent lung, T cell clonality reached its highest value, exceeding tumor.

As to this clone: Its antigen is still unknown.

The CDR3 is 15 residues long. The V end was cut by 6 bases, the J end by 0 bases, with 14 bases between. Germline CDR1 reads MNHNS; CDR2 reads SASEGT. TCRdb's copy holds only in-frame clones and misses some; the assay was immunoSEQ multiplex PCR. Of 15,000 to 20,000 clones detected, 83% appear once; the ten largest clones hold about 35%. V usage is TRBV6-1 and J usage is TRBJ1-2; no clear D gene. The clonotype was recovered from a male donor older than 55 with stage III lung adenocarcinoma. The sequenced sample was peripheral blood, obtained before any cancer treatment. Written as DNA, the CDR3 is TGTGCCAGCAGCGAGATCCTGTTAGCTAACTATGGCTACACCTTC. Amino acids: CASSEILLANYGYTF.